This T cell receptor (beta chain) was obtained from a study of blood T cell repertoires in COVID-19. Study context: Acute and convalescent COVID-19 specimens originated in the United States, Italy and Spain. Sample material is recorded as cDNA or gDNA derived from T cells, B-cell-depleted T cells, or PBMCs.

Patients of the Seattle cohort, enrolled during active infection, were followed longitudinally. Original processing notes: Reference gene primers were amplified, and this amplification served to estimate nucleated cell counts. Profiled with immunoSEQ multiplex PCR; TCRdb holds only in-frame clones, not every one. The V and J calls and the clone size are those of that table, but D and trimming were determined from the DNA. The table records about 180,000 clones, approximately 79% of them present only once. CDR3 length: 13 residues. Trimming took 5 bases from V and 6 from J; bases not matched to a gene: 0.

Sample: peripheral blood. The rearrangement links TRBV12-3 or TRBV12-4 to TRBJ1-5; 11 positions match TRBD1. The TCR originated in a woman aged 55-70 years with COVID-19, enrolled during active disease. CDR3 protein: CASSGTGGQPQHF. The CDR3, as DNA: TGTGCCAGCAGTGGGACAGGGGGTCAGCCCCAGCATTTT.